A single sample is the source of the 20 T cell receptor beta chains below, sequenced in a study of response to subunit inactivated influenza vaccine. Via MiXCR, TCRdb re-called the RT-PCR reads, giving one row per CDR3 protein. Found here are approximately 500,000 distinct CDR3 sequences, roughly 15% of them singletons; the top ten hold roughly 11%. The sample here was PBMCs from blood, taken 12 days after vaccination. All receptors derive from a man in his fifties or sixties who received an inactivated influenza vaccine.

The chain is built from TRBV19 and TRBJ1-5, with TRBD1 matching 8 bases. CDR1 is LNHDA, CDR2 SQIVND, per germline (reference sequence). The V gene end was trimmed by 7 bases and the J gene end by 1 base; junction bases not matched to a gene: 6. This CDR3 is built from 15 residues. The CDR3 nucleotides read TGTGCCAGTACCCGACAGGGGCTGAGCAATCAGCCCCAGCATTTT. Translating it yields CASTRQGLSNQPQHF. The full variable domain, in which reference TRBV19 and TRBJ1-5 provide the parts outside the CDR3, is DGGITQSPKYLFRKEGQNVTLSCEQNLNHDAMYWYRQDPGQGLRLIYYSQIVNDFQKGDIAEGYSVSREKKESFPLTVTSAQKNPTAFYLCASTRQGLSNQPQHFGDGTRLSIL.

The J gene is TRBJ2-1, the V gene TRBV5-8; perhaps TRBD1 as D (6 bases). Between the trimmed V and J ends, which lost 5 bases and 0 bases, there was a span of 9 bases. There are 14 residues in the CDR3. Germline assignment: CDR1 SGHTS and CDR2 YDEGEE. CDR3: CASSEGGSYNEQFF. CDR3 sequence (DNA): TGTGCCAGCAGTGAAGGGGGCTCCTACAATGAGCAGTTCTTC. The whole variable domain, filled in from reference TRBV5-8 and TRBJ2-1, reads EAGVTQSPTHLIKTRGQQATLRCSPISGHTSVYWYQQALGLGLQFLLWYDEGEERNRGNFPPRFSGRQFPNYSSELNVNALELEDSALYLCASSEGGSYNEQFFGPGTRLTVL.

The V gene is TRBV6-1, the J gene TRBJ2-2; D might be TRBD1 (5 bases). The CDR3 length is 15 residues. In germline, CDR1 is MNHNS, CDR2 SASEGT. The V gene lost 5 bases and the J gene lost 3 bases, with 13 bases spanning the gap. Here the CDR3 DNA reads TGTGCCAGCAGTACAGGTTTGCAGGACACCGGGGAGCTGTTTTTT. Encoded protein: CASSTGLQDTGELFF.

This clonotype has more than one count but fewer than ten. The chain has TRBV24-1 and TRBJ2-1, with D possibly matching TRBD2 (6 bases). CDR1 and CDR2 (germline): KGHDR, SFDVKD. Trimming removed 4 bases from V and 0 bases from J, with 21 bases in between. This CDR3 contains 19 residues. The CDR3 protein is CATSDTIGGPSSSYNEQFF. The CDR3 DNA reads TGTGCCACCAGTGACACCATCGGGGGTCCTTCAAGCTCCTACAATGAGCAGTTCTTC.

This clonotype was counted ten times or more. The J gene is TRBJ2-2, the V gene TRBV12-3 or TRBV12-4; no reliable D call. This CDR3 is 13 amino acids long. V gave up 0 bases and J gave up 6 bases, with 5 bases separating them. For the CDR3, the DNA is TGTGCCAGCAGTTTAGCCTGGGCCGGGGAGCTGTTTTTT. Encoded protein: CASSLAWAGELFF.

This clonotype was counted a few times. The V and J genes are TRBV7-8 and TRBJ2-5; 12 bases are a match to TRBD1. The germline CDR1 and CDR2 sequences are SGHVS and FQNEAQ. This CDR3 spans 15 amino acids. V shed 3 bases, J shed 2 bases, and the junction held 1 base outside the gene matches. This CDR3 is CASSLGQGAQETQYF. CDR3 coding DNA: TGTGCCAGCAGCTTGGGACAGGGGGCACAAGAGACCCAGTACTTC.

The chain couples TRBV12-3 or TRBV12-4 to TRBJ1-2; D possibly corresponds to TRBD1 (5 bases). V was pared by 4 bases and J by 8 bases, with 11 bases between. The length of the CDR3 is 12 residues. The CDR3: CASSWQGSGYTF. CDR3 nucleotide sequence: TGTGCCAGCAGTTGGCAGGGTTCGGGCTACACCTTC.

The J gene is TRBJ2-7, the V gene TRBV7-9, with TRBD2 matching over 8 bases. This CDR3 comprises 15 residues. Per germline, CDR1 SEHNR and CDR2 FQNEAQ (reference sequence). V shed 4 bases, J shed 4 bases, and the junction held 9 bases outside the gene matches. In DNA, the CDR3 is TGTGCCAGCAGCTCCGCGGGGGGAATGGTTTACGAGCAGTACTTC. Amino acids: CASSSAGGMVYEQYF.

This chain uses TRBV7-6 with TRBJ1-4; a possible D gene is TRBD1 (5 bases). The germline V gene encodes CDR1 SGHVS and CDR2 FNYEAQ. The CDR3 sequence is 18 residues long. V lost 4 bases to trimming and J lost 0 bases, with 18 bases between them. CDR3 amino acids: CASSSTGGGFATNEKLFF. The CDR3 DNA follows: TGTGCCAGCAGCTCCACTGGGGGAGGGTTCGCAACTAATGAAAAACTGTTTTTT.

V gene TRBV10-3 combines with J gene TRBJ2-4; possible D gene TRBD1, 6 bases. Germline CDR1 reads ENHRY; CDR2 reads SYGVKD. Trimming shortened V by 10 bases and J by 0 bases, and 13 bases separated the two germline ends. The CDR3 length is 14 residues. This chain's CDR3 is CATSDSLAKNIQYF. The DNA for the CDR3 is TGTGCCACCTCGGACAGTCTAGCCAAAAACATTCAGTACTTC.

The V call is TRBV6-1, the J call TRBJ2-7; no clear D. Deletions cut 0 bases from V and 3 bases from J, with 9 bases between. Germline assignment: CDR1 MNHNS and CDR2 SASEGT. The CDR3 runs to 14 residues. The CDR3 here is CASSEAYLSYEQYF. Written as DNA, the CDR3 is TGTGCCAGCAGTGAAGCCTATTTGAGCTACGAGCAGTACTTC.

At least ten counts were recorded for this clonotype. The chain couples TRBV12-3 or TRBV12-4 to TRBJ2-3, with 14 positions matching TRBD2. The CDR3 runs 16 residues. Germline trimming cut 6 bases from V and 4 bases from J; bases unmatched to any gene: 6. CDR3 DNA: TGTGCCAGCAGACGGGGACTAGCGGGAGTGGCAGATACGCAGTATTTT. It is translated as CASRRGLAGVADTQYF.

This clonotype was observed a few times. The chain uses TRBV12-3 or TRBV12-4 and TRBJ2-1; 10 positions agree with TRBD2. The CDR3 consists of 13 residues. Losses at the gene ends were 8 bases for V and 4 bases for J; bases not matched to a gene: 2. CDR3 loop: CASETSGYNEQFF. CDR3 bases: TGTGCCAGCGAGACTAGCGGGTACAATGAGCAGTTCTTC.

This chain links TRBV4-2 with TRBJ2-2; 13 bases line up with TRBD2. V lost 5 bases, J lost 8 bases, and 8 bases stayed unmatched. CDR3 size: 16 residues. Germline CDR1 and CDR2: LGHNA and YNFKEQ. CDR3 in DNA: TGTGCCAGCAGCGTCCCGGGACTAGCGGGAAGGGGGGAGCTGTTTTTT. This gives the protein CASSVPGLAGRGELFF.

This clonotype was counted only a few times. The chain recombines TRBV7-2 with TRBJ2-2, with D perhaps TRBD2 (6 bases). The CDR3 spans 14 residues. V lost 3 bases, J lost 6 bases, and 11 bases lay in between. The V gene's germline CDR1 is SGHTA and CDR2 FQGNSA. CDR3 amino acids: CASSFQWGAGELFF. The CDR3 DNA follows: TGTGCCAGCAGCTTCCAGTGGGGGGCCGGGGAGCTGTTTTTT.

The rearrangement links TRBV10-3 to TRBJ2-1, with 8 positions matching TRBD2. V shed 11 bases, J shed 5 bases, and the junction held 11 bases outside the gene matches. From germline, CDR1 is ENHRY and CDR2 SYGVKD. CDR3 length: 14 amino acids. As DNA, the CDR3 is TGTGCCGTTAACCCGGGGACTAGAAACAATGAGCAGTTCTTC. Protein sequence: CAVNPGTRNNEQFF.

This clonotype was seen at least ten times. The chain couples TRBV12-3 or TRBV12-4 to TRBJ2-3; maybe TRBD2 (5 bases). V shed 7 bases and J shed 5 bases, with 10 bases lying between them. The CDR3 is made up of 12 amino acids. CDR3 nucleotide sequence: TGTGCCAGCACCGTACGGGGAGATACGCAGTATTTT. Amino acids: CASTVRGDTQYF.

V is TRBV4-3 and J is TRBJ2-3; TRBD2 aligns across 11 bases. This CDR3 is built from 19 residues. CDR1 is LGHNA, CDR2 YSLEER, per germline. V shed 0 bases and J 3 bases; nucleotides not matched to a gene: 11. The CDR3 DNA reads as TGCGCCAGCAGCCAAGATTCGGTAACTAGCGGGAGAGGGACAGATACGCAGTATTTT. Its translation is CASSQDSVTSGRGTDTQYF.

This clonotype was counted many times. This chain's CDR3 is CASSLGGYSYNEQFF. The CDR3 DNA follows: TGCGCCAGCAGCTTGGGAGGATACTCCTACAATGAGCAGTTCTTC. The chain has TRBV5-1 and TRBJ2-1; D ambiguous. The CDR3 sequence is 15 residues long. The V gene's germline CDR1 is SGHRS and CDR2 YFSETQ. V gave up 0 bases and J gave up 0 bases, with 7 bases separating them.

The chain is built from TRBV4-3 and TRBJ1-6; perhaps TRBD1 as D (6 bases). The CDR3 has 16 amino acids. Germline lookup yields CDR1 LGHNA and CDR2 YSLEER. The V gene lost 1 base and the J gene lost 9 bases, with 16 bases spanning the gap. The CDR3 sequence is CASSQAPGQTFSPLHF. For the CDR3, the DNA is TGCGCCAGCAGCCAAGCACCAGGACAGACCTTTTCACCCCTCCACTTT.